These 5 T cell receptor beta chains came from one sample sequenced in a study of T cell responses to AZD1222 COVID-19 vaccine. This table comes from immunoSEQ multiplex PCR, and its TCRdb copy is limited to in-frame clones, with some not included. The repertoire includes roughly 130,000 clones, around 94% of them detected once, and roughly 6.6% sits in the top ten. Specimen: peripheral blood, collected on day 0 of AZD1222 vaccination. These receptors were obtained from an adult in good health.

The rearrangement links TRBV15 to TRBJ2-1; D might be TRBD1 (5 bases). V gave up 8 bases and J gave up 2 bases, with 22 bases separating them. Germline V lookup: CDR1 LNHNV, CDR2 YYDKDF (reference sequence). CDR3 length: 17 residues. The CDR3 is CATGHLDPPVPYNEQFF. The CDR3 DNA sequence: TGTGCCACCGGACACCTGGACCCACCGGTCCCCTACAATGAGCAGTTCTTC.

This clone has just one count. This chain uses TRBV2 with TRBJ2-1; 12 bases map to TRBD2. The CDR3 totals 14 residues. V lost 4 bases, J lost 8 bases, and 3 bases stayed unmatched. Looked up from germline, CDR1 is SNHLY and CDR2 is FYNNEI. CDR3 protein: CASSGASGRDEQFF. In nucleotides, the CDR3 is TGTGCCAGCAGTGGGGCTAGCGGGAGGGATGAGCAGTTCTTC.

The chain has TRBV7-2 and TRBJ1-2, with a tentative D call TRBD1 (5 bases). This CDR3 spans 14 amino acids. The V gene's germline CDR1 is SGHTA and CDR2 FQGNSA. Between the trimmed V and J ends, which lost 2 bases and 4 bases, there was a span of 11 bases. The CDR3 loop is CASSLQDKSYGYTF. CDR3 in DNA: TGTGCCAGCAGCTTACAGGACAAGAGCTATGGCTACACCTTC.

V gene TRBV7-9 combines with J gene TRBJ2-1; 9 nucleotides line up with TRBD2. This CDR3 comprises 14 residues. Germline values: CDR1 SEHNR, CDR2 FQNEAQ (reference sequence). V lost 5 bases to trimming and J lost 13 bases; unmatched junction nucleotides: 12. The CDR3 DNA sequence: TGTGCCAGCAGCCTCGGTAAGCGGGAGGCCGAACAGTTCTTC. This translates into CASSLGKREAEQFF.

The rearrangement joins TRBV5-1 to TRBJ2-3; D unresolved. The CDR3 has 16 residues. Trimming removed 4 bases from V and 2 bases from J, with 17 bases in between. Germline V gene data show CDR1 as SGHRS and CDR2 as YFSETQ. The CDR3 is CASSVPRRGDTDTQYF. The CDR3 DNA follows: TGCGCCAGCAGCGTTCCTAGGAGAGGAGACACAGATACGCAGTATTTT. The entire variable domain, with the rest obtained from reference TRBV5-1 and TRBJ2-3, is as follows: KAGVTQTPRYLIKTRGQQVTLSCSPISGHRSVSWYQQTPGQGLQFLFEYFSETQRNKGNFPGRFSGRQFSNSRSEMNVSTLELGDSALYLCASSVPRRGDTDTQYFGPGTRLTVL.